This entry features one T cell receptor (beta chain) sequence. This specimen comes from a study of CD8+ T cells in alopecia areata. Patients with alopecia areata provided lesional scalp punch biopsies as well as peripheral blood. Once RNA had been extracted, it was reverse transcribed into cDNA to act as the sequencing template. Repertoires were generated with immunoSEQ multiplex PCR, while TCRdb's copy carries only in-frame clones and drops some. This table holds 140,000 to 150,000 clones, 40% to 55% found once. Trimming removed 0 bases at V and 8 bases at J, with 16 bases between. The V gene's germline CDR1 is GTSNPN and CDR2 SVGIG (reference sequence). This CDR3 has 15 amino acids.

The specimen comprised CD4+ T cells sorted from blood, sampled at week 0. This chain connects TRBV30 to TRBJ1-4, with a weak D call TRBD1 (5 bases). The receptor comes from a human donor with alopecia areata. CDR3 residues: CAWSVAGQGEEKLFF. The CDR3 coding sequence is TGTGCCTGGAGTGTAGCAGGACAAGGAGAAGAAAAACTGTTTTTT.